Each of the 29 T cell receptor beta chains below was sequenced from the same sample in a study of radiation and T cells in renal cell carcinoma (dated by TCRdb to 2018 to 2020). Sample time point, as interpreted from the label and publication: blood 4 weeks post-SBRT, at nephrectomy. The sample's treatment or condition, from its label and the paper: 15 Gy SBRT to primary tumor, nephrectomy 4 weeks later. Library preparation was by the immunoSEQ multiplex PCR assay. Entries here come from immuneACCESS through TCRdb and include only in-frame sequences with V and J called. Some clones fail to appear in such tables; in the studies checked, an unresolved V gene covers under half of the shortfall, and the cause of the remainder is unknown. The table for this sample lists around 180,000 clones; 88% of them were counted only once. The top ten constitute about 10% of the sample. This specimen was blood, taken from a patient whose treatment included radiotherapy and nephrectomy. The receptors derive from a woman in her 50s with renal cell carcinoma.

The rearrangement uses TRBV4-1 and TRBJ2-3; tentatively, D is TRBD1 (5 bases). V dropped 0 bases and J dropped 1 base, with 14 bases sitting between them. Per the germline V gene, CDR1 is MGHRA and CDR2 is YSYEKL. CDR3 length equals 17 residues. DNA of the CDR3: TGCGCCAGCAGCCAAGAAGGCAGTGCCAGGGGCACAGATACGCAGTATTTT. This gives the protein CASSQEGSARGTDTQYF.

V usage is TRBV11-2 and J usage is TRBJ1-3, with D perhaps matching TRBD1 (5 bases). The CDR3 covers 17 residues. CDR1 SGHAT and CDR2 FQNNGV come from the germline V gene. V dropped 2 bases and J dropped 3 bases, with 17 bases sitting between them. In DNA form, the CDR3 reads TGTGCCAGCAGCTTAAGGCCGGGGCAGGGTATTGGAAACACCATATATTTT. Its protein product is CASSLRPGQGIGNTIYF. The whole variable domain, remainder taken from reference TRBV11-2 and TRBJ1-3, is EAGVAQSPRYKIIEKRQSVAFWCNPISGHATLYWYQQILGQGPKLLIQFQNNGVVDDSQLPKDRFSAERLKGVDSTLKIQPAKLEDSAVYLCASSLRPGQGIGNTIYFGEGSWLTVV.

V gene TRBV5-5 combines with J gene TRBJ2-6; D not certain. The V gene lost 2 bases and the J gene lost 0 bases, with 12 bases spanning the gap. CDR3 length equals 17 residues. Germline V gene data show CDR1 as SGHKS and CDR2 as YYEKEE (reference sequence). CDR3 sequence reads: CASSFLGTPSGANVLTF. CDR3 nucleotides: TGTGCCAGCAGCTTCCTCGGCACCCCCTCTGGGGCCAACGTCCTGACTTTC.

This CDR3 reads CASSHRQGNQETQYF. DNA of the CDR3: TGTGCCAGCAGCCACCGACAGGGAAATCAAGAGACCCAGTACTTC. The chain uses TRBV13 and TRBJ2-5; 7 bases are a match to TRBD1. The CDR3 spans 15 residues. V was clipped by 5 bases and J by 2 bases; unmatched bases: 8. Looked up from germline, CDR1 is PRHDT and CDR2 is FYEKMQ (reference sequence).

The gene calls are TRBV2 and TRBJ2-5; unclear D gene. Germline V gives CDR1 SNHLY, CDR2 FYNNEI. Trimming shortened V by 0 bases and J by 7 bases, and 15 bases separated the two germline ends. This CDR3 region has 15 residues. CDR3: CASSEARSGRATQYF. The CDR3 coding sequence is TGTGCCAGCAGTGAAGCTCGTTCAGGAAGGGCGACCCAGTACTTC.

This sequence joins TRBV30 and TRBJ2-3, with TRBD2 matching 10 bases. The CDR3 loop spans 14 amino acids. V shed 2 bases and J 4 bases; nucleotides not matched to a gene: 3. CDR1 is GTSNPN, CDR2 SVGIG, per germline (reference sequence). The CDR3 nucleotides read TGTGCCTGGAGTAGCGGGGGGGCCCCAGATACGCAGTATTTT. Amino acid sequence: CAWSSGGAPDTQYF.

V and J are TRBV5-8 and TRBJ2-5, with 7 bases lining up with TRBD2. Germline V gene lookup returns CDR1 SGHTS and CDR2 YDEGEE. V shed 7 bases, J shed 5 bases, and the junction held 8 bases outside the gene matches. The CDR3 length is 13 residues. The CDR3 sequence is CASSWGGLETQYF. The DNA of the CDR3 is TGTGCCAGCTCCTGGGGGGGTCTTGAGACCCAGTACTTC.

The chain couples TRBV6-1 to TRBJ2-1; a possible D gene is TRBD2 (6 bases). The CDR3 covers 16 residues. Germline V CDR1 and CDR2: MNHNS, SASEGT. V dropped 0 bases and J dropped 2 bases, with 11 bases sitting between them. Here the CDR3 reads CASSEALRGTYNEQFF. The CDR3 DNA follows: TGTGCCAGCAGTGAAGCTTTGCGGGGTACCTACAATGAGCAGTTCTTC.

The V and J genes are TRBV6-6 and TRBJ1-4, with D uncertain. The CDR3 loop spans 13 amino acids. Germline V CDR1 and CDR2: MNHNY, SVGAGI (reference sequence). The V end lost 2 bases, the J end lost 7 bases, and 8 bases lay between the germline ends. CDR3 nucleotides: TGTGCCAGCAGTTACGTACGAGGTGAAAAACTGTTTTTT. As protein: CASSYVRGEKLFF.

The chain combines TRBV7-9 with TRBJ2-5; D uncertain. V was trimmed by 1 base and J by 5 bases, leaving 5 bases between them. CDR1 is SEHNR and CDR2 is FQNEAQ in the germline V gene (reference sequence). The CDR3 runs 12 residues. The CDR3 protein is CASSLVIETQYF. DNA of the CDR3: TGTGCCAGCAGCTTAGTCATCGAGACCCAGTACTTC.

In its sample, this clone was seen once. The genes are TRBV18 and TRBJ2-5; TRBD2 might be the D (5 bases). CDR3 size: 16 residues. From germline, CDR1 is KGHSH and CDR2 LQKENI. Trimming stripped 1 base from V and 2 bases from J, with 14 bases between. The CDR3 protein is CASSPQGLSQQETQYF. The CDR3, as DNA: TGTGCCAGCTCACCACAAGGACTGTCACAACAAGAGACCCAGTACTTC.

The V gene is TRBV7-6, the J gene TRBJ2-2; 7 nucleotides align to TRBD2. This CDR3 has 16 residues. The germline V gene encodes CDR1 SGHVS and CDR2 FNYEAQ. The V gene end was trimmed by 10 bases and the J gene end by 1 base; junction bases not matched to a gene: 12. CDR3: CAITQGAGVNTGELFF. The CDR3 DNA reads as TGTGCCATCACTCAAGGGGCGGGGGTGAACACCGGGGAGCTGTTTTTT.

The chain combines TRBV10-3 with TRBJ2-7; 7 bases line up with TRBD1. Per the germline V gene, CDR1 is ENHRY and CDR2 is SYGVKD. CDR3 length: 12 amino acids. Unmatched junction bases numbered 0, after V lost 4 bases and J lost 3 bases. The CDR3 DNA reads TGTGCCATCAGTGGACAGGGCTACGAGCAGTACTTC. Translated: CAISGQGYEQYF.

The CDR3 DNA is TGTGCCAGCAGCCTCGGACAGCTTAGCACAGATACGCAGTATTTT. It is translated as CASSLGQLSTDTQYF. The chain joins TRBV7-3 to TRBJ2-3, with D tentatively TRBD1 (6 bases). Germline V CDR1 and CDR2: SGHTA, FQGTGA. V gave up 5 bases and J gave up 0 bases, with 12 bases separating them. CDR3 size: 15 residues.

This chain's CDR3 is CASGPGQGSNQPQHF. The DNA for the CDR3 is TGTGCTAGTGGCCCCGGACAGGGGAGCAATCAGCCCCAGCATTTT. The chain joins TRBV12-5 to TRBJ1-5; 9 nucleotides align to TRBD1. J was trimmed by 1 base and V by 6 bases; bases with no gene match: 4. The CDR3 length is 15 residues. Looked up from germline, CDR1 is LGHNT and CDR2 is FRNRAP.

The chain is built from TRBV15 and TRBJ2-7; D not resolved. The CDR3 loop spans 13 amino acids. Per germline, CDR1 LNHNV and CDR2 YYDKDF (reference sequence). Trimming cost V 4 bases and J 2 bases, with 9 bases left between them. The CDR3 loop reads CATSIGFAYEQYF. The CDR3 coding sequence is TGTGCCACCAGCATAGGTTTTGCCTACGAGCAGTACTTC.

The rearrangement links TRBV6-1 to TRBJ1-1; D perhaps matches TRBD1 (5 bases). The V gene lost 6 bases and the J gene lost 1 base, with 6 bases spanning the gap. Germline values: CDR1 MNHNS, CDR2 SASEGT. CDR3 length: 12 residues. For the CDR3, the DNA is TGTGCCAGCAGAGACAGGAACACTGAAGCTTTCTTT. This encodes CASRDRNTEAFF.

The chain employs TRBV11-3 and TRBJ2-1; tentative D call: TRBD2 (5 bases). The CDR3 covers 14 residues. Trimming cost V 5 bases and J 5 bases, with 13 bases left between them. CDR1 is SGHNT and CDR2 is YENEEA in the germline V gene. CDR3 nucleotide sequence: TGTGCCAGCAGCCTATTTGGACTGGACAATGAGCAGTTCTTC. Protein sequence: CASSLFGLDNEQFF.

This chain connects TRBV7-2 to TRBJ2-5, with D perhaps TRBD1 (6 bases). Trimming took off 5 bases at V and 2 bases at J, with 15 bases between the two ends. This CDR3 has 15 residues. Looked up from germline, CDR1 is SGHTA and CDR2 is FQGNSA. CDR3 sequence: CASSTQTGPQETQYF. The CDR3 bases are TGTGCCAGCAGCACCCAGACAGGCCCTCAAGAGACCCAGTACTTC.

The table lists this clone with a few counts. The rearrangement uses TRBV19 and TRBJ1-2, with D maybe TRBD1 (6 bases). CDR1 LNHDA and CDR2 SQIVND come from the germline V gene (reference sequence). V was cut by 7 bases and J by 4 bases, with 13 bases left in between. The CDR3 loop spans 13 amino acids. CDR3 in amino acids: CASTRQALYGYTF. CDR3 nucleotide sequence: TGTGCCAGTACCAGACAGGCCCTCTATGGCTACACCTTC.

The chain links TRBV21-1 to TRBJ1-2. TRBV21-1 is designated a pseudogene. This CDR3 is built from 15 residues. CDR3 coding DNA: TGTGCCAGCAGCAGTTCCCCCCACAGCGACTATGGCTACACCTTC. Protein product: CASSSSPHSDYGYTF.

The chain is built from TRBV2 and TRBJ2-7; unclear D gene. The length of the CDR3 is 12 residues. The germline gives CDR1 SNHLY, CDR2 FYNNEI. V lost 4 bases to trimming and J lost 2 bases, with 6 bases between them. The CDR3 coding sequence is TGTGCCAGCAGTGTCGCCCCCTACGAGCAGTACTTC. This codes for CASSVAPYEQYF. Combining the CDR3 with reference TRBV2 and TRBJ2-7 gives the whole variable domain EPEVTQTPSHQVTQMGQEVILRCVPISNHLYFYWYRQILGQKVEFLVSFYNNEISEKSEIFDDQFSVERPDGSNFTLKIRSTKLEDSAMYFCASSVAPYEQYFGPGTRLTVT.

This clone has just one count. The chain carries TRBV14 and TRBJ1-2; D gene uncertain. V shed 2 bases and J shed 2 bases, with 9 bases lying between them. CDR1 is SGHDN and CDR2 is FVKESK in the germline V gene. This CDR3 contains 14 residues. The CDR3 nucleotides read TGTGCCAGCAGCCAACGAGACAAGAACTATGGCTACACCTTC. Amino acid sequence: CASSQRDKNYGYTF.

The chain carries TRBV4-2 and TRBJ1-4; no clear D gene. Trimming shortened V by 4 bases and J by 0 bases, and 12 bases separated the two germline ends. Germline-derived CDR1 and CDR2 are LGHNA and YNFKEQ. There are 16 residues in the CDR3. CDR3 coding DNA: TGTGCCAGCAGCCTGGCCCAACAAGCAACTAATGAAAAACTGTTTTTT. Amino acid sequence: CASSLAQQATNEKLFF.

The CDR3 DNA reads TGTGCCAGCATCGGGACAGGCGCCTACAATGAGCAGTTCTTC. The encoded protein is CASIGTGAYNEQFF. This rearrangement joins TRBV6-1 to TRBJ2-1; the match to TRBD1 covers 8 bases. Germline CDR1 is MNHNS and CDR2 is SASEGT. CDR3 length: 14 amino acids. V lost 7 bases and J lost 2; bases outside the gene matches: 4.

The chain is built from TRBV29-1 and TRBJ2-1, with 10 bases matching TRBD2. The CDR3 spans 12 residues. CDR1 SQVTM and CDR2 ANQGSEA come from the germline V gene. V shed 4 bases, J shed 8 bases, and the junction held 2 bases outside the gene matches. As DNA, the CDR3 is TGCAGCGTTGCAGCGGGGGGGGATGAGCAGTTCTTC. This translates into CSVAAGGDEQFF.

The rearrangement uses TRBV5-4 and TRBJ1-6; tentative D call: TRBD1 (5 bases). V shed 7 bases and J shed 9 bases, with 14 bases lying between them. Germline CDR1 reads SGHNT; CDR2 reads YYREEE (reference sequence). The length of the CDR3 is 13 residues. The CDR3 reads CASLEGVGSPLHF. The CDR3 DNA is TGTGCCAGCTTGGAAGGGGTAGGTTCACCCCTCCACTTT.

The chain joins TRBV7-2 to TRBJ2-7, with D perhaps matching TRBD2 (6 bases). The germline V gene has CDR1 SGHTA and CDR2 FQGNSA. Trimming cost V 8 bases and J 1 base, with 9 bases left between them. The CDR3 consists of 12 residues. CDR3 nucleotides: TGTGCCAGCCGTGGGGGGTCCTACGAGCAGTACTTC. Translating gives CASRGGSYEQYF. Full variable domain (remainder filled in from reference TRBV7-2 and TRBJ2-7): GAGVSQSPSNKVTEKGKDVELRCDPISGHTALYWYRQSLGQGLEFLIYFQGNSAPDKSGLPSDRFSAERTGGSVSTLTIQRTQQEDSAVYLCASRGGSYEQYFGPGTRLTVT.

The CDR3 spells CASSLGASGGALETQYF. Here the CDR3 DNA reads TGTGCCAGCAGCTTAGGGGCTAGCGGGGGGGCCCTAGAGACCCAGTACTTC. The V and J genes are TRBV11-1 and TRBJ2-5, with 12 bases identical to TRBD2. Unmatched junction bases numbered 7, after V lost 1 base and J lost 4 bases. The CDR3 runs to 17 residues. Germline CDR1 and CDR2: SGHAT and FQDESV (reference sequence).